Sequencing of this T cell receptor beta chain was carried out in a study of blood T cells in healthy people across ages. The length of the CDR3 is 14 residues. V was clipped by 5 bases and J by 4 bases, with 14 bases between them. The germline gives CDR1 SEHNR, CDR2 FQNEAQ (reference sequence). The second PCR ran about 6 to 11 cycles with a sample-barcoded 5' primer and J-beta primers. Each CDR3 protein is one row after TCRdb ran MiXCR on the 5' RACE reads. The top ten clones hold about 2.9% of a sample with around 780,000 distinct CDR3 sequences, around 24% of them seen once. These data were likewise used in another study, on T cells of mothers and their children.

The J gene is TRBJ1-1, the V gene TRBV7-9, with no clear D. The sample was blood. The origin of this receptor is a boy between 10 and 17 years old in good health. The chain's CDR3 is CASSPLYLGTEAFF. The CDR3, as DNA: TGTGCCAGCAGCCCCCTGTACCTGGGCACTGAAGCTTTCTTT.